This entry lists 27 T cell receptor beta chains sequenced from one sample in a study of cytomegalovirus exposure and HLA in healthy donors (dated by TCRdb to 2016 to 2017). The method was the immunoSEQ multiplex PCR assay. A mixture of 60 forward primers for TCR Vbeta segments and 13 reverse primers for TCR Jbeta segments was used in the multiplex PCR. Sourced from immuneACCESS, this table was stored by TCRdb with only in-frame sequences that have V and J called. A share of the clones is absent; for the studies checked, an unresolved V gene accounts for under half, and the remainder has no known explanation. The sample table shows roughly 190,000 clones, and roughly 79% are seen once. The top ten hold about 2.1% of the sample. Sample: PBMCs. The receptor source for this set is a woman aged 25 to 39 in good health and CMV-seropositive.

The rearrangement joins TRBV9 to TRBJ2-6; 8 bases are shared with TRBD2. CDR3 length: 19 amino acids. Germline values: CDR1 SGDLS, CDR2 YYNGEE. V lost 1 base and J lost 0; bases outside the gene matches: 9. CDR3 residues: CASSVTYSGISSGANVLTF. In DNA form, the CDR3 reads TGTGCCAGCAGCGTAACCTATAGCGGGATTTCCTCTGGGGCCAACGTCCTGACTTTC.

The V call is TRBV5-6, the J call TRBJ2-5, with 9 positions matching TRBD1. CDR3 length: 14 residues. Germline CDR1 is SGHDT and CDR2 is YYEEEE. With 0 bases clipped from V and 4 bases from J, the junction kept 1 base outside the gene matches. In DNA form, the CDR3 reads TGTGCCAGCAGCTTGGCGGACAGGGGAGAGACCCAGTACTTC. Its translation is CASSLADRGETQYF.

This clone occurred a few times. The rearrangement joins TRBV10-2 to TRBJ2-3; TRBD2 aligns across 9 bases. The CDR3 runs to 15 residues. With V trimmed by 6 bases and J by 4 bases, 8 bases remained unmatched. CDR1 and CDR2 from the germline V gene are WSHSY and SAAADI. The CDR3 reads CASSDGLATSDTQYF. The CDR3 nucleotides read TGCGCCAGCAGCGACGGACTAGCGACCTCAGATACGCAGTATTTT.

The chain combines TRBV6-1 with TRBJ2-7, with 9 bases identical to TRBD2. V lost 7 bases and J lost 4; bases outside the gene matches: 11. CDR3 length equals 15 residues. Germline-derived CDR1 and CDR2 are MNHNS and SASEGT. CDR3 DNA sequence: TGTGCCAGCATCCCAGGAGCGGGGGGATCTTACGAGCAGTACTTC. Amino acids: CASIPGAGGSYEQYF.

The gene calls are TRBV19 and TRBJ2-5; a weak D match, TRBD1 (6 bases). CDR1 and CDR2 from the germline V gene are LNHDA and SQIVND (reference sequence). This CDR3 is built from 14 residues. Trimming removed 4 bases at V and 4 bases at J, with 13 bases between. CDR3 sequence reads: CASSTHRATETQYF. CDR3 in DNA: TGTGCCAGTAGTACACACAGGGCGACAGAGACCCAGTACTTC.

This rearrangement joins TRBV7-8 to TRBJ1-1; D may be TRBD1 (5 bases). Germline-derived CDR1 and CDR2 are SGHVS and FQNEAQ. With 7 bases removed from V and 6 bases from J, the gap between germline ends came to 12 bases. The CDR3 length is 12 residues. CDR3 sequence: CASTQAGAEAFF. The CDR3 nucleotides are TGTGCCAGCACCCAAGCGGGGGCTGAAGCTTTCTTT.

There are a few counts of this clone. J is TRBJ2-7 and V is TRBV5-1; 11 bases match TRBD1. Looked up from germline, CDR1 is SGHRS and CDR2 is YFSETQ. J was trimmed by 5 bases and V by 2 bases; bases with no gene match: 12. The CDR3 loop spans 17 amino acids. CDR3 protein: CASSFSGATGQGDEQYF. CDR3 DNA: TGCGCCAGCAGCTTCTCCGGGGCGACGGGACAGGGGGACGAGCAGTACTTC.

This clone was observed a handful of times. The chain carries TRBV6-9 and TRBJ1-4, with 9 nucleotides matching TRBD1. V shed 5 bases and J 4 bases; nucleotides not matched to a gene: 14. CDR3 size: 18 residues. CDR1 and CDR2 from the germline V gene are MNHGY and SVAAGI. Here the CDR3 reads CASSDTSPRTGVNEKLFF. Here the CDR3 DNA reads TGTGCCAGCAGTGATACCTCGCCGCGGACAGGGGTTAATGAAAAACTGTTTTTT.

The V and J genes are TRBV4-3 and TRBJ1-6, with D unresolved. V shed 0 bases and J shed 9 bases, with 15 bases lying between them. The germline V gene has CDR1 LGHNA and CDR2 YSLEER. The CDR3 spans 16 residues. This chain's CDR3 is CASSQEPLEYGSPLHF. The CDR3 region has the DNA TGCGCCAGCAGCCAAGAACCTCTCGAGTACGGTTCACCCCTCCACTTT.

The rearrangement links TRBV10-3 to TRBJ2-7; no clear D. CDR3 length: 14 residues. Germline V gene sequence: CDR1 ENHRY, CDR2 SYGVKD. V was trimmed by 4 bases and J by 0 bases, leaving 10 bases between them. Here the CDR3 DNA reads TGTGCCATCAGTGTTGGCGGCACCTCCTACGAGCAGTACTTC. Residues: CAISVGGTSYEQYF.

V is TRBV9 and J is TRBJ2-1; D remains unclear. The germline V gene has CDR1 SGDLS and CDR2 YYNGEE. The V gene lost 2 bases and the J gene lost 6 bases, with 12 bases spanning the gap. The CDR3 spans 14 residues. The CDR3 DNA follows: TGTGCCAGCAGCGTGGCCCCCCACGCCAATGAGCAGTTCTTC. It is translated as CASSVAPHANEQFF. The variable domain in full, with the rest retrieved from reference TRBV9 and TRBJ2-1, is DSGVTQTPKHLITATGQRVTLRCSPRSGDLSVYWYQQSLDQGLQFLIQYYNGEERAKGNILERFSAQQFPDLHSELNLSSLELGDSALYFCASSVAPHANEQFFGPGTRLTVL.

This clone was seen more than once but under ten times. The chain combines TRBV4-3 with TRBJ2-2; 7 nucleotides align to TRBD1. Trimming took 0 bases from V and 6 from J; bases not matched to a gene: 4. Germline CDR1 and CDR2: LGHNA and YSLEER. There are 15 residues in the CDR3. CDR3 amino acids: CASSQDSGGAGELFF. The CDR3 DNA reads TGCGCCAGCAGCCAAGATTCAGGGGGAGCCGGGGAGCTGTTTTTT.

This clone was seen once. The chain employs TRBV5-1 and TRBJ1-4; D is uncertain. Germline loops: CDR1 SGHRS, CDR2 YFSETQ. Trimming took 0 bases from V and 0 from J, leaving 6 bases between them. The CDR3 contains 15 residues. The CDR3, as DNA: TGCGCCAGCAGCTTGGCAGGATCAACTAATGAAAAACTGTTTTTT. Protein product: CASSLAGSTNEKLFF.

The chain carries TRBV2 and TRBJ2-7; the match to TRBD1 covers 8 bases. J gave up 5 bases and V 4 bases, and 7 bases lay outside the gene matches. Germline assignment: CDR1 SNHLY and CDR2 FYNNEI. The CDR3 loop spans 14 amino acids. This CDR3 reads CASSGQGAGHEQYF. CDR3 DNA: TGTGCCAGCAGTGGGCAGGGGGCTGGGCACGAGCAGTACTTC.

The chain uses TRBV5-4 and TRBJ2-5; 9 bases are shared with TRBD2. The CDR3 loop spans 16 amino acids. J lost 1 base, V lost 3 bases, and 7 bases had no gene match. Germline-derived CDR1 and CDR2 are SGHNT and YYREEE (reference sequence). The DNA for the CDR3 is TGTGCCAGCAGCTCCGGGACTAGCAGAGTCCAAGAGACCCAGTACTTC. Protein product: CASSSGTSRVQETQYF.

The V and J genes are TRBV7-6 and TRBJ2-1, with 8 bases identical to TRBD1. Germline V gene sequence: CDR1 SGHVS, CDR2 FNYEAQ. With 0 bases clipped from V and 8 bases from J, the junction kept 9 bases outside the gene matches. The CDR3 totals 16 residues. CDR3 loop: CASSLADRGKRYEQFF. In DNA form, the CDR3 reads TGTGCCAGCAGCTTAGCCGACAGGGGTAAAAGATATGAGCAGTTCTTC.

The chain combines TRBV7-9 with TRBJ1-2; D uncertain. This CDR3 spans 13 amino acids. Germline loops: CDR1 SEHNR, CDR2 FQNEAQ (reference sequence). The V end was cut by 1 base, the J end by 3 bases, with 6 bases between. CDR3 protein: CASSLVGDYGYTF. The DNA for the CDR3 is TGTGCCAGCAGCTTAGTCGGGGACTATGGCTACACCTTC.

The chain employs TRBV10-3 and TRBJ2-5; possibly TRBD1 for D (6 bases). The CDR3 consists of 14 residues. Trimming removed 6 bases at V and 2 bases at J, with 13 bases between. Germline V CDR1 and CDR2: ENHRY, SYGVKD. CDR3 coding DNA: TGTGCCATCAGCGAACAGGGAGATCAAGAGACCCAGTACTTC. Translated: CAISEQGDQETQYF.

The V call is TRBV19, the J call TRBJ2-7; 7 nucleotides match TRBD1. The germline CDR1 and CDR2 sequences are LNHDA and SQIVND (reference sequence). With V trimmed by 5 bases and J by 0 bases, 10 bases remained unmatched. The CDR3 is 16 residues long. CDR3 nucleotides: TGTGCCAGTAGTGTAAGGGACAGCCAATTCTCCTACGAGCAGTACTTC. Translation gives CASSVRDSQFSYEQYF.

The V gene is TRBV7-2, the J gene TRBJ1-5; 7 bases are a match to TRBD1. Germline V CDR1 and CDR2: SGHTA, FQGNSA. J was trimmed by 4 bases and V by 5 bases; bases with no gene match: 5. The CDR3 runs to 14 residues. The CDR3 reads CASSRDRVNQPQHF. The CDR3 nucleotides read TGTGCCAGCAGCCGGGACAGAGTAAATCAGCCCCAGCATTTT.

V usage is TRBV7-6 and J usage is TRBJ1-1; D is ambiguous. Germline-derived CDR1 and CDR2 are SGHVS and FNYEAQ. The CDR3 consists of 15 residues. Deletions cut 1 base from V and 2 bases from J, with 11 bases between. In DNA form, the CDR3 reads TGTGCCAGCAGCTTAGGCGGAGGGTATAACACTGAAGCTTTCTTT. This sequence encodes CASSLGGGYNTEAFF.

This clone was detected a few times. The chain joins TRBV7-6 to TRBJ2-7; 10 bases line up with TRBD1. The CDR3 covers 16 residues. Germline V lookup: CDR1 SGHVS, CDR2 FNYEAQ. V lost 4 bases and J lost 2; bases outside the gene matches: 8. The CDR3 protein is CASSSYRDRGTYEQYF. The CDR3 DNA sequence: TGTGCCAGCAGCTCATACCGGGACAGGGGAACCTACGAGCAGTACTTC.

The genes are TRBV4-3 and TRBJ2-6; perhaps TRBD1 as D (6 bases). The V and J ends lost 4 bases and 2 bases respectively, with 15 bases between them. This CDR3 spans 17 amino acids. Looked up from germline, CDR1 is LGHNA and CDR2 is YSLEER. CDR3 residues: CASSRNAGATGANVLTF. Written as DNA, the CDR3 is TGCGCCAGCAGCCGTAACGCAGGGGCCACTGGGGCCAACGTCCTGACTTTC.

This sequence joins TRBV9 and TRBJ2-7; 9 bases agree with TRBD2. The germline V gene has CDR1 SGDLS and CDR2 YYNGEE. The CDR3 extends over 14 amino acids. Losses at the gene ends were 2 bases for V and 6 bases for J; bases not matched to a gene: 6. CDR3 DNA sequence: TGTGCCAGCAGCGTGTCAGCGGGAGGAGGCGAGCAGTACTTC. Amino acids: CASSVSAGGGEQYF.

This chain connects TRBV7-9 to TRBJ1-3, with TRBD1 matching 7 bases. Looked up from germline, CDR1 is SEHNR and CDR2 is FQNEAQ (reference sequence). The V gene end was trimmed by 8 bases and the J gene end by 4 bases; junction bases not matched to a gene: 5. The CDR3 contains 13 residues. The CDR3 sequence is CASPTGAGNTIYF. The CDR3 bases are TGTGCCAGCCCTACAGGGGCGGGAAACACCATATATTTT. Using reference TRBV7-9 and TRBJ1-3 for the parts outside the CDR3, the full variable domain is DTGVSQNPRHKITKRGQNVTFRCDPISEHNRLYWYRQTLGQGPEFLTYFQNEAQLEKSRLLSDRFSAERPKGSFSTLEIQRTEQGDSAMYLCASPTGAGNTIYFGEGSWLTVV.

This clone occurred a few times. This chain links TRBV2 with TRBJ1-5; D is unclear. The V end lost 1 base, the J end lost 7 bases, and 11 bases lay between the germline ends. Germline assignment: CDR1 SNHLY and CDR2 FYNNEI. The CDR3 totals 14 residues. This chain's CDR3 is CASSEDGGNQPQHF. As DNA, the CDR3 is TGTGCCAGCAGTGAAGATGGAGGGAACCAGCCCCAGCATTTT.

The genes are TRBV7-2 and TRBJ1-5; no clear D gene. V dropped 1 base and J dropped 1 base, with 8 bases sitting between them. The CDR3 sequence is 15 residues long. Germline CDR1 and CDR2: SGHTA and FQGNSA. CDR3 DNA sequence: TGTGCCAGCAGCTTAGTACGGGGAAGCAATCAGCCCCAGCATTTT. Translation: CASSLVRGSNQPQHF.